This entry features one T cell receptor (beta chain) sequence. In the authors' methods: Amplifying reference gene primers gave estimates of nucleated cell counts. Profiled with immunoSEQ multiplex PCR; TCRdb holds only in-frame clones, not every one. The V and J calls and clone size were taken over from that table, and D and trimming were inferred from the DNA. The data show 120,000 or so clones, with roughly 80% seen just once and around 2.3% held by the top ten. This entry comes from a study of blood T cell repertoires in COVID-19. Overall study context: Donors in the United States, Italy and Spain gave samples during acute or convalescent COVID-19.

The CDR3 loop spans 20 amino acids. Germline CDR1 and CDR2: SGDLS and YYNGEE. The trim removed 4 bases at V and 3 bases at J, leaving 15 bases unmatched. The sample taken for sequencing was peripheral blood. The receptor's source is a man aged 50 to 59 with acute or convalescent COVID-19. The chain recombines TRBV9 with TRBJ2-2; TRBD2 aligns across 13 bases. DNA for the CDR3: TGTGCCAGCAGCCACAACCCCACTAGCGGGGGGGCCTCAGACACCGGGGAGCTGTTTTTT. It is translated as CASSHNPTSGGASDTGELFF. The whole variable domain, filled in from reference TRBV9 and TRBJ2-2, reads DSGVTQTPKHLITATGQRVTLRCSPRSGDLSVYWYQQSLDQGLQFLIQYYNGEERAKGNILERFSAQQFPDLHSELNLSSLELGDSALYFCASSHNPTSGGASDTGELFFGEGSRLTVL.